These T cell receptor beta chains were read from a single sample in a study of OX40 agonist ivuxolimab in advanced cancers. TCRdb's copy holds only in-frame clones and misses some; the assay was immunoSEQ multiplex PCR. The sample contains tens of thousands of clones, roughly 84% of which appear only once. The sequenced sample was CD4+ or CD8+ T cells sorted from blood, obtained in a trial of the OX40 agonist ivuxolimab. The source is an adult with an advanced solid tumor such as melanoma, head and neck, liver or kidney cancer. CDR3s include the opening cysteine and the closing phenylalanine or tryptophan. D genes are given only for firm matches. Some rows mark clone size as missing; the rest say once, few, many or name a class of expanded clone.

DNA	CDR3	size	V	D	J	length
TGTGCCAGCAGCCAAGATTACAGCACAGATACGCAGTATTTT	CASSQDYSTDTQYF	NA	TRBV14	NA	TRBJ2-3	14
TGTGCCAGCAGCTTAACGCCGGGGGCGTCGCGGGAGCAGTACTTC	CASSLTPGASREQYF	NA	TRBV7-3	NA	TRBJ2-7	15
TGCGCCAGCAGCCTGGGACAGGGGAGAGGGGGGACCCAGTACTTC	CASSLGQGRGGTQYF	NA	TRBV4-3	TRBD1	TRBJ2-5	15
TGTGCCAGCAGCTTGGGGCGGCTCTACGAGCAGTACTTC	CASSLGRLYEQYF	NA	TRBV7-8	NA	TRBJ2-7	13
TGTGCCAGCAGCCCCGGATATAGGGATATCTCCTACAATGAGCAGTTCTTC	CASSPGYRDISYNEQFF	few	TRBV9	NA	TRBJ2-1	17
TGTGCCAGCAGCTTACACGAAGATGGGGCACCCGGGGAGCTGTTTTTT	CASSLHEDGAPGELFF	NA	TRBV7-6	NA	TRBJ2-2	16
TGTGCCAGCAGTTCCCTCCTCTCTGGCTACACCTTC	CASSSLLSGYTF	NA	TRBV6-5	NA	TRBJ1-2	12
TGTGCCAGCAGTCTGGGACAGGCGGAGACCCAGTACTTC	CASSLGQAETQYF	NA	TRBV7-3	TRBD1	TRBJ2-5	13
TGTGCCAGTACCCGATCCGGGACAGAGCCCTACGAGCAGTACTTC	CASTRSGTEPYEQYF	NA	TRBV19	TRBD1	TRBJ2-7	15
TGTGCCAGTGCCCCAGGGGCCGACACCGGGGAGCTGTTTTTT	CASAPGADTGELFF	NA	TRBV19	NA	TRBJ2-2	14
TGTGCCAGCAGTGAACCGGTAGGGGGCCCTAACGAGCAGTACTTC	CASSEPVGGPNEQYF	NA	TRBV2	TRBD1	TRBJ2-7	15
TGTGCCAGCAGCTCCTGGACTAGCGGGAGCACCGGGGAGCTGTTTTTT	CASSSWTSGSTGELFF	NA	TRBV7-8	TRBD2	TRBJ2-2	16
TGTGCCAGCAGTGGTTGGTCTAGCGGGAAGAGGGAGCAGTACTTC	CASSGWSSGKREQYF	NA	TRBV6-1	TRBD2	TRBJ2-7	15
TGTGCCAGCAGTGCCCGGGGCCCGAGGGACAATCAGCCCCAGCATTTT	CASSARGPRDNQPQHF	NA	TRBV6-1	NA	TRBJ1-5	16
TGTGCCAGCAGCTATTATGACAGCCTTAACCCCAACAATGAAAAACTGTTTTTT	CASSYYDSLNPNNEKLFF	NA	TRBV7-2	NA	TRBJ1-4	18
TGTGCCAGCTCACAGAAGACCTACGAGCAGTACTTC	CASSQKTYEQYF	NA	TRBV18	NA	TRBJ2-7	12
TGCAGTGCTGCCCCCTCCTACGAGCAGTACTTC	CSAAPSYEQYF	NA	TRBV20-1	NA	TRBJ2-7	11
TGTGCCAGCAGTTTCCCGGGACAGGGGGCTGGGACTGAAGCTTTCTTT	CASSFPGQGAGTEAFF	NA	TRBV28	TRBD1	TRBJ1-1	16
TGTGCCTGGAGGGCCGGTGGCCTGGTCACCGGGGAGCTGTTTTTT	CAWRAGGLVTGELFF	NA	TRBV30	NA	TRBJ2-2	15
TGTGCCAGCAGCTTACCTTCGGGACACCTGACAGATACGCAGTATTTT	CASSLPSGHLTDTQYF	NA	TRBV7-8	NA	TRBJ2-3	16
TGTGCCAGCAGCTTAGCGGGGCCCTATCAGCCCCAGCATTTT	CASSLAGPYQPQHF	NA	TRBV7-2	NA	TRBJ1-5	14
TGTGCCAGCAGCGTAGCTTTCTCGGATACGCAGTATTTT	CASSVAFSDTQYF	once	TRBV9	NA	TRBJ2-3	13
TGTGCCAGCAGCAGGGAGCCGGGCGAAAAACTGTTTTTT	CASSREPGEKLFF	NA	TRBV7-3	NA	TRBJ1-4	13
TGTGCCAGCAGACTTGGACTAGGGGGCGTAGATACGCAGTATTTT	CASRLGLGGVDTQYF	NA	TRBV11-3	NA	TRBJ2-3	15
TGTGCCTGGAGTGGGACTTTAACTGGAAACACCATATATTTT	CAWSGTLTGNTIYF	NA	TRBV30	NA	TRBJ1-3	14
TGTGCCAGCAGCCAAGACTCAAACAGGCGATTGATGAGCTCTGGAAACACCATATATTTT	CASSQDSNRRLMSSGNTIYF	NA	TRBV14	NA	TRBJ1-3	20
TGCAGCGTCGGGACTAGCGGGAGCGGGGGAGATACGCAGTATTTT	CSVGTSGSGGDTQYF	NA	TRBV29-1	TRBD2	TRBJ2-3	15
TGTGCCAGCAGCTTAGACCTGGGAGGGCGGGTGCTATCCTACAATGAGCAGTTCTTC	CASSLDLGGRVLSYNEQFF	NA	TRBV11-2	TRBD2	TRBJ2-1	19
TGTGCCAGCAGCTTAGAACAGGGGGCTCTGGGGGAGCAGTACTTC	CASSLEQGALGEQYF	NA	TRBV11-3	TRBD1	TRBJ2-7	15
TGTGCCAGCAGCTTAATGGGACAGGGCTACTACAATGAGCAGTTCTTC	CASSLMGQGYYNEQFF	NA	TRBV11-3	TRBD1	TRBJ2-1	16
TGTGCCAGCAGTTTAGGACTAGCGGTCACAGATACGCAGTATTTT	CASSLGLAVTDTQYF	NA	TRBV27	TRBD2	TRBJ2-3	15
TGTGCCAGCACCTCAGGGGCCGCCGGGCAGTACTTC	CASTSGAAGQYF	NA	TRBV25-1	NA	TRBJ2-7	12
TGTGCCAGCAGCTTAGAAAGGGTCGGGTGGGGCAATCAGCCCCAGCATTTT	CASSLERVGWGNQPQHF	NA	TRBV7-8	NA	TRBJ1-5	17
TGCAGCGTGAGCCGGGACAGGGGTTACGAGCAGTACTTC	CSVSRDRGYEQYF	NA	TRBV29-1	TRBD1	TRBJ2-7	13
TGTGCCATCAATATGGGGGGAGGTGAGCAGTTCTTC	CAINMGGGEQFF	NA	TRBV10-3	NA	TRBJ2-1	12
TGTGCCAGCACCATGGGTACTAGCGGGCTCGGGGAGCAGTACTTC	CASTMGTSGLGEQYF	few	TRBV11-3	TRBD2	TRBJ2-7	15
TGTGCCAGCAGCTTGGACGGCCTCTCTGGAAACACCATATATTTT	CASSLDGLSGNTIYF	NA	TRBV5-4	NA	TRBJ1-3	15
TGTGCCAGCAGCCAGCCGGGAGATACGCAGTATTTT	CASSQPGDTQYF	once	TRBV9	NA	TRBJ2-3	12
TGTGCCGGCAGCTGGGGACAGGCGAATGAAAAACTGTTTTTT	CAGSWGQANEKLFF	NA	TRBV13	TRBD1	TRBJ1-4	14
TGTGCCAGCAGCTCTCTAGCGGGAGGAGGCAATGAGCAGTTCTTC	CASSSLAGGGNEQFF	NA	TRBV11-2	TRBD2	TRBJ2-1	15
TGTGCCAGCAGTTTAGAAAGGGGTGGTCGGAAACTGTTTTTT	CASSLERGGRKLFF	NA	TRBV27	NA	TRBJ1-4	14
TGTGCCAGCAGCTTGGGGGGGTCGGGTCAGCTTTTTCGGAGCAATCAGCCCCAGCATTTT	CASSLGGSGQLFRSNQPQHF	NA	TRBV5-8	NA	TRBJ1-5	20
TGCGCCAGCAGCCGACCCGGGACAGGGGGTCTTCCCTCAACCTCGAACACTGAAGCTTTCTTT	CASSRPGTGGLPSTSNTEAFF	NA	TRBV10-1	TRBD1	TRBJ1-1	21
TGTGCCAGTAGTATTCCGTTTTGGGGACCCATACTCTTCTATGGCTACACCTTC	CASSIPFWGPILFYGYTF	NA	TRBV19	NA	TRBJ1-2	18
TGCGCCAGCAGCCAAGCGGGGGTCCTCCTACGGGAGCTGTTTTTT	CASSQAGVLLRELFF	NA	TRBV4-3	NA	TRBJ2-2	15
TGCGCCAGCAGTCTAAATCCCAACAATTCACCCCTCCACTTT	CASSLNPNNSPLHF	NA	TRBV23-1	NA	TRBJ1-6	14
TGTGCCAGCAGCCTCCAAGGGTCCCTCCCTGAAGCTTTCTTT	CASSLQGSLPEAFF	NA	TRBV14	NA	TRBJ1-1	14
TGTGCCAGCAGCCTCTCAGGGTTAAACACCATATATTTT	CASSLSGLNTIYF	once	TRBV4-2	NA	TRBJ1-3	13
TGTGCCAGTAGTATAGCGGGGTCTAACTATGGCTACACCTTC	CASSIAGSNYGYTF	NA	TRBV19	NA	TRBJ1-2	14
TGTGCCAGCAGACAGGACAGGGCTGGAAACACCATATATTTT	CASRQDRAGNTIYF	NA	TRBV2	TRBD1	TRBJ1-3	14
TGCAGTGTTGAACAGGGGAAGAATGAGCAGTTCTTC	CSVEQGKNEQFF	few	TRBV29-1	TRBD1	TRBJ2-1	12
TGTGCCAGCAGCGTAGTTGGGGGATCTGGAAACACCATATATTTT	CASSVVGGSGNTIYF	NA	TRBV9	NA	TRBJ1-3	15
TGTGCCAGTAGTGCGGGACAGGGGAACACAGATACGCAGTATTTT	CASSAGQGNTDTQYF	NA	TRBV19	TRBD1	TRBJ2-3	15
TGTGCCAGCAGCCCATTAGGATATGAGCAGTTCTTC	CASSPLGYEQFF	few	TRBV7-2	NA	TRBJ2-1	12
TGCGCCAGCAGCCAAAGGACAGGGAGTGAGACCCAGTACTTC	CASSQRTGSETQYF	NA	TRBV4-3	TRBD1	TRBJ2-5	14
TGCGCCAGCAGCATAACTAGCGGGCACCCGGGGGATACGCAGTATTTT	CASSITSGHPGDTQYF	NA	TRBV5-1	TRBD2	TRBJ2-3	16
TGCAGCGTCGGACTAGCGGGAGGTAGCACAGATACGCAGTATTTT	CSVGLAGGSTDTQYF	once	TRBV29-1	TRBD2	TRBJ2-3	15
TGCGCCAGCAGTCCTTCGCGGGACCACGAGCAGTACTTC	CASSPSRDHEQYF	NA	TRBV23-1	NA	TRBJ2-7	13
TGTGCCAGCAGCCTAACGGTTGGGAGCACTAATGAAAAACTGTTTTTT	CASSLTVGSTNEKLFF	NA	TRBV28	NA	TRBJ1-4	16